The clone carrying this TCR beta chain has more than one count but fewer than ten. Germline V gene lookup returns CDR1 SGHDN and CDR2 FVKESK. V lost 5 bases and J 2 bases, leaving 11 bases between the germline ends. This CDR3 is built from 14 residues. This sample was included in a study of long-term antiretroviral therapy in people with HIV. Samples were assayed with immunoSEQ v3.0 at survey level. The table came from immunoSEQ multiplex PCR; TCRdb's copy has only in-frame clones and leaves some out. The table shows tens of thousands of clones, with roughly 82% occurring only once. The J gene is TRBJ2-3, the V gene TRBV14; possibly TRBD1 or TRBD2 for D (5 bases each). The sample was unsorted PBMCs, taken 0.6 years after starting antiretroviral therapy. This sequence was found in a man between 18 and 29 years old with HIV. CDR3 amino acids: CASSSTGTTDTQYF. CDR3 in DNA: TGTGCCAGCAGCTCAACCGGGACCACAGATACGCAGTATTTT.